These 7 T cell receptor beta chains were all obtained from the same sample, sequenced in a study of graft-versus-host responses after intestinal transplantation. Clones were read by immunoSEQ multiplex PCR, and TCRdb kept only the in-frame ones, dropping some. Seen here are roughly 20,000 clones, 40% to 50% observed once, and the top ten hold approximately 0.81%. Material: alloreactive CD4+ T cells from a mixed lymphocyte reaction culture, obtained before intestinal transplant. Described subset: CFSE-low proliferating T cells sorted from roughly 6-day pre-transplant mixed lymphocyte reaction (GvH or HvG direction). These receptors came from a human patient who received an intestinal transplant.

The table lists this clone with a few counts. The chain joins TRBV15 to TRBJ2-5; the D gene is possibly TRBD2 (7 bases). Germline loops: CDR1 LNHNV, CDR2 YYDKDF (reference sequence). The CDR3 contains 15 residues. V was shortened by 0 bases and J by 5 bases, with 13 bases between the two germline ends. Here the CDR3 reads CATSRDMAGAETQYF. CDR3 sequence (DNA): TGTGCCACCAGCAGAGATATGGCGGGGGCGGAGACCCAGTACTTC.

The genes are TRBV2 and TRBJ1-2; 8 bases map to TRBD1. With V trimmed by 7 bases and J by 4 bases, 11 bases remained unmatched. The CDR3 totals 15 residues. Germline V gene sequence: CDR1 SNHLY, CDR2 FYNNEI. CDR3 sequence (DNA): TGTGCCAGCATCCCTCTCCCGGGACAGGCCTATGGCTACACCTTC. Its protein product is CASIPLPGQAYGYTF.

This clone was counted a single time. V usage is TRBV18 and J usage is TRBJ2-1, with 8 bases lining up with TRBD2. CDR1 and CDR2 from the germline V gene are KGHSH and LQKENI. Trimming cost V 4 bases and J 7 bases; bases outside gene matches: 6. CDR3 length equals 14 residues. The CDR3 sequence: CASSLGLVGNEQFF. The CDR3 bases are TGTGCCAGCTCACTGGGACTAGTTGGGAATGAGCAGTTCTTC.

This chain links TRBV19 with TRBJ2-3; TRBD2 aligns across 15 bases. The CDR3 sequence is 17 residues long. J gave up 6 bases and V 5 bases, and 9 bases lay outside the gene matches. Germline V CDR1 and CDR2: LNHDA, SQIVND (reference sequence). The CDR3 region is CASSPRGLAGGLDTQYF. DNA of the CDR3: TGTGCCAGTAGTCCACGGGGACTAGCGGGGGGTTTGGATACGCAGTATTTT.

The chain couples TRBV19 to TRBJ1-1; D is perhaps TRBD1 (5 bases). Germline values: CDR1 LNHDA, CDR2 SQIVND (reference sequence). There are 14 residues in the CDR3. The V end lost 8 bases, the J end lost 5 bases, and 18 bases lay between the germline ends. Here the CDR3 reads CASPGTGGWTEAFF. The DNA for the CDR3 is TGTGCCAGTCCCGGCACGGGGGGTTGGACTGAAGCTTTCTTT.

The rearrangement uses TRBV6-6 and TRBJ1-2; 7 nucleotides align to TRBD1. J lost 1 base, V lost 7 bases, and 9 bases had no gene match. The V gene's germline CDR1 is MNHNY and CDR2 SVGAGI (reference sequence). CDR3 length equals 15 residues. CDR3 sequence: CASTPFAGGNYGYTF. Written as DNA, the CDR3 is TGTGCCAGCACCCCCTTTGCAGGGGGTAACTATGGCTACACCTTC.

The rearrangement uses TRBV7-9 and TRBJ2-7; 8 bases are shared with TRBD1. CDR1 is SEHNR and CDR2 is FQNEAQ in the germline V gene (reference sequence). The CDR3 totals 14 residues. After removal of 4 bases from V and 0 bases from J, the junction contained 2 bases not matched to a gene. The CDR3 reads CASSSGQASYEQYF. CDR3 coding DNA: TGTGCCAGCAGCTCGGGACAGGCCTCCTACGAGCAGTACTTC. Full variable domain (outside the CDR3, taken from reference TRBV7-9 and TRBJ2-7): DTGVSQNPRHKITKRGQNVTFRCDPISEHNRLYWYRQTLGQGPEFLTYFQNEAQLEKSRLLSDRFSAERPKGSFSTLEIQRTEQGDSAMYLCASSSGQASYEQYFGPGTRLTVT.